Each of the 17 T cell receptor beta chains below was sequenced from the same sample in a study of cytomegalovirus exposure and HLA in healthy donors. With 60 Vbeta and 13 Jbeta primers, the PCR was carried out. TCRdb's copy holds only in-frame clones and misses some; the assay was immunoSEQ multiplex PCR. The table has some 110,000 clones, around 10% seen once. The material sequenced was PBMCs. The receptor set was obtained from a man aged 30-40 years in good health and CMV-seronegative.

This clone was picked up a small number of times. At one end the junction does not follow the germline gene, possibly because of a read error. V gene TRBV7-2 combines with J gene TRBJ2-7, with D tentatively TRBD1 (7 bases). Germline V gives CDR1 SGHTA, CDR2 FQGNSA. The CDR3 is made up of 14 amino acids. In nucleotides, the CDR3 is TGTGCCGGCAGCACCGCGGGACAGCTATACGAGCAGTACTTC. Translating gives CAGSTAGQLYEQYF.

This clone was counted between two and nine times. This chain links TRBV9 with TRBJ2-2; unclear D gene. V lost 0 bases and J lost 6, with 12 bases in between. CDR1 is SGDLS, CDR2 YYNGEE, per germline. This CDR3 has 15 residues. CDR3 in DNA: TGTGCCAGCAGCGTAGAAGAGCGAACGGCCGGGGAGCTGTTTTTT. Protein: CASSVEERTAGELFF.

This rearrangement joins TRBV19 to TRBJ2-1, with 8 bases aligning to TRBD1. The J segment lost 6 bases and the V segment lost 5 bases, leaving 9 bases of the junction unmatched. CDR3 size: 15 residues. CDR1 and CDR2 (germline): LNHDA, SQIVND (reference sequence). DNA for the CDR3: TGTGCCAGTAGTTGGTACGAAGACAGGGGCAATGAGCAGTTCTTC. Its protein is CASSWYEDRGNEQFF.

Concerning this clone: Mismatch with germline at one junction end may stem from a read error. The chain has TRBV2 and TRBJ1-5; D unclear. This CDR3 is built from 13 residues. Germline V gives CDR1 SNHLY, CDR2 FYNNEI. The CDR3, as DNA: TGTGCCAGCAGTGAGTATAGCAATCAGCCCCAGAATTTT. Translated: CASSEYSNQPQNF.

This clone showed up just a few times. The chain is built from TRBV11-2 and TRBJ2-3; no reliable D call. This CDR3 spans 14 amino acids. From germline, CDR1 is SGHAT and CDR2 FQNNGV. Trimming shortened V by 5 bases and J by 1 base, and 10 bases separated the two germline ends. CDR3 region: CASSRVGRTDTQYF. CDR3 coding DNA: TGTGCCAGCAGCCGGGTTGGTCGCACAGATACGCAGTATTTT.

The CDR3: CASSQEPSGGLGVGTDTQYF. DNA for the CDR3: TGCGCCAGCAGCCAAGAACCTAGCGGGGGGCTCGGGGTTGGCACAGATACGCAGTATTTT. The chain carries TRBV4-1 and TRBJ2-3; 11 bases map to TRBD2. The CDR3 runs 20 residues. Germline V gives CDR1 MGHRA, CDR2 YSYEKL. V shed 0 bases, J shed 1 base, and the junction held 12 bases outside the gene matches.

This clone was observed a handful of times. The genes are TRBV29-1 and TRBJ1-5; the match to TRBD1 covers 7 bases. With V trimmed by 7 bases and J by 7 bases, 10 bases remained unmatched. The CDR3 spans 13 residues. Germline-derived CDR1 and CDR2 are SQVTM and ANQGSEA. The CDR3 loop reads CSAAGGLGQPQHF. The DNA of the CDR3 is TGCAGCGCGGCAGGGGGGTTGGGCCAGCCCCAGCATTTT.

This clone turned up a few times. The J gene is TRBJ2-1, the V gene TRBV5-4, with 7 nucleotides matching TRBD2. Germline trimming cut 4 bases from V and 2 bases from J; bases unmatched to any gene: 6. Per the germline V gene, CDR1 is SGHNT and CDR2 is YYREEE (reference sequence). This CDR3 spans 15 amino acids. The CDR3 loop is CASSTILATYNEQFF. As DNA, the CDR3 is TGTGCCAGCAGCACCATACTAGCGACCTACAATGAGCAGTTCTTC.

The chain couples TRBV2 to TRBJ2-5; 7 nucleotides match TRBD1. This CDR3 region has 12 residues. Looked up from germline, CDR1 is SNHLY and CDR2 is FYNNEI. The junction had 4 bases not matched to a gene; V was cut back by 8 bases and J by 4 bases. The CDR3 is CASSDRLETQYF. DNA for the CDR3: TGTGCCAGCTCGGACAGGTTAGAGACCCAGTACTTC.

V and J are TRBV9 and TRBJ1-4; TRBD1 agrees at 9 bases. The CDR3 contains 16 residues. CDR1 is SGDLS and CDR2 is YYNGEE in the germline V gene. Trimming took 3 bases from V and 10 from J; bases not matched to a gene: 13. CDR3 sequence reads: CASSGRAGTGIGKLFF. In DNA, the CDR3 is TGTGCCAGCAGCGGAAGGGCCGGGACAGGGATTGGAAAACTGTTTTTT.

The sample holds a few counts of this clone. CDR3 DNA sequence: TGTGCCAGCAGCTTTCGCCTAGCGGGAGTAGAAGCCTACGAGCAGTACTTC. Amino acids: CASSFRLAGVEAYEQYF. The chain is built from TRBV7-8 and TRBJ2-7, with 10 bases identical to TRBD2. V was clipped by 3 bases and J by 2 bases; unmatched bases: 10. Germline CDR1 is SGHVS and CDR2 is FQNEAQ. The CDR3 contains 17 residues.

This clone was seen only a few times. V gene TRBV7-8 combines with J gene TRBJ2-5; the match to TRBD1 covers 8 bases. CDR1 is SGHVS and CDR2 is FQNEAQ in the germline V gene. CDR3 length equals 14 residues. V dropped 4 bases and J dropped 5; count of bases not matched to a gene: 6. The CDR3 reads CASSSDRDRETQYF. The CDR3 coding sequence is TGTGCCAGCAGCTCGGACAGGGACAGGGAGACCCAGTACTTC.

A few counts support this clone. The V gene is TRBV5-1, the J gene TRBJ1-1; D uncertain. CDR3 size: 11 residues. V gave up 0 bases and J gave up 7 bases, with 4 bases separating them. Germline CDR1 reads SGHRS; CDR2 reads YFSETQ. CDR3 in DNA: TGCGCCAGCAGCTTGGGTAGTGAAGCTTTCTTT. Its translation is CASSLGSEAFF.

The chain combines TRBV11-2 with TRBJ1-4, with TRBD1 matching over 7 bases. Trimming removed 2 bases from V and 3 bases from J; junction bases left unmatched: 6. Per the germline V gene, CDR1 is SGHAT and CDR2 is FQNNGV. The CDR3 spans 16 residues. CDR3 sequence reads: CASSLNQRGPNEKLFF. Here the CDR3 DNA reads TGTGCCAGCAGCTTAAACCAGAGGGGGCCTAATGAAAAACTGTTTTTT.

Concerning this clone itself: At one end, the junction sequence differs from germline, possibly due to a read error. This CDR3 reads CASSIAVGAGTGELFF. CDR3 sequence (DNA): TGTGCTAGCAGCATTGCCGTGGGCGCGGGCACCGGGGAGCTGTTTTTT. The chain carries TRBV7-7 and TRBJ2-2; a weak D match, TRBD2 (5 bases). The CDR3 length is 16 residues. Germline CDR1 SSHAT, CDR2 FNYEAQ (reference sequence).

This clone has a handful of counts. The chain employs TRBV30 and TRBJ2-7; weak D call: TRBD1 (6 bases). V was clipped by 5 bases and J by 3 bases, with 14 bases between them. Germline CDR1 is GTSNPN and CDR2 is SVGIG (reference sequence). The CDR3 runs 13 residues. Written as DNA, the CDR3 is TGTGCCTGGGGCAGGGACATTCTCTACGAGCAGTACTTC. Residues: CAWGRDILYEQYF.

The gene calls are TRBV5-1 and TRBJ2-1; 9 bases fit TRBD2. The CDR3 consists of 15 residues. The V and J ends lost 6 bases and 5 bases, in that order; junction bases with no gene match: 9. The germline CDR1 and CDR2 sequences are SGHRS and YFSETQ. The CDR3: CASKTQRGAHNEQFF. DNA of the CDR3: TGCGCCAGCAAGACCCAGCGGGGGGCACACAATGAGCAGTTCTTC.